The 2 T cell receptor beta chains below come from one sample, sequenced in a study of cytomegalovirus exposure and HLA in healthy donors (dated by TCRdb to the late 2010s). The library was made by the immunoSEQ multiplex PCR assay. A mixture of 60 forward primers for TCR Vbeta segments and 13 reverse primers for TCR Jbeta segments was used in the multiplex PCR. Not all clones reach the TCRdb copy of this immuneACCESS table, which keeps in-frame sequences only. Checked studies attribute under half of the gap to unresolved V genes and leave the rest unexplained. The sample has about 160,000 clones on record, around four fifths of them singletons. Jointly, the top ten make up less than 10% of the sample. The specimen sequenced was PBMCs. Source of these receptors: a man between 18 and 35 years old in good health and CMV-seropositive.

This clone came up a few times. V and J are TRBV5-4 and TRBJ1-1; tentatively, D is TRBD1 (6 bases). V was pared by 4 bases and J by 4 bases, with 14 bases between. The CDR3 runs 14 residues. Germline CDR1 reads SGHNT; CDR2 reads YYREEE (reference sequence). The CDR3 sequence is CASSPTGKVTEAFF. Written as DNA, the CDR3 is TGTGCCAGCAGCCCTACAGGGAAAGTCACTGAAGCTTTCTTT.

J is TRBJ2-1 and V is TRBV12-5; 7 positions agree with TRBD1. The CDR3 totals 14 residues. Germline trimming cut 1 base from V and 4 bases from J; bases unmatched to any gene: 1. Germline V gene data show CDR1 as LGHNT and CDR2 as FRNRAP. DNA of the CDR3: TGTGCTAGTGGTTTGGGACAGGGATACAATGAGCAGTTCTTC. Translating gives CASGLGQGYNEQFF.